This T cell receptor beta chain was observed in a study of T-cell memory formation after mild COVID-19. Looking at the study overall: Clusters of TCRs were largely donor specific.

This CDR3 has 14 residues. V was shortened by 5 bases and J by 7 bases, with 15 bases between the two germline ends. Germline CDR1 reads SGHVS; CDR2 reads FQNEAQ. Constant-segment primers served in 5'RACE that generated TCR alpha and TCR beta cDNA libraries bearing sample barcodes and UMIs. TCRdb analysed the 5' RACE reads with MiXCR anew, one entry per CDR3 protein. The table has some 600,000 distinct CDR3 sequences, approximately 15% seen once; the top ten hold 8.1%. The chain recombines TRBV7-8 with TRBJ2-1; D possibly corresponds to TRBD1 (6 bases). The TCR was taken from an adult woman who had mild COVID-19 (a few samples of this study predate the infection). Cell type and time point are not known. Sequences were obtained from PBMCs or a T cell subset sorted from them (not recorded which). CDR3 in amino acids: CASSPGTPDNEQFF. The CDR3 nucleotides read TGTGCCAGCAGCCCCGGGACACCGGATAATGAGCAGTTCTTC. Variable domain in full (rest from reference TRBV7-8 and TRBJ2-1): GAGVSQSPRYKVAKRGQDVALRCDPISGHVSLFWYQQALGQGPEFLTYFQNEAQLDKSGLPSDRFFAERPEGSVSTLKIQRTQQEDSAVYLCASSPGTPDNEQFFGPGTRLTVL.